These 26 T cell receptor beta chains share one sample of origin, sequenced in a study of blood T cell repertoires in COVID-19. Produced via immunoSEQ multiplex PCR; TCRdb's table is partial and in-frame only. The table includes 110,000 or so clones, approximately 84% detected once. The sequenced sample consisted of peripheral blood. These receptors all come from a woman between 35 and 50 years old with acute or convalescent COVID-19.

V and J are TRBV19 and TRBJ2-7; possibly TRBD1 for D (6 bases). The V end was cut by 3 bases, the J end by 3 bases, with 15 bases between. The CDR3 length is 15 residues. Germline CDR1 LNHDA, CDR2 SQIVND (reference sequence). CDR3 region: CASSILGARGYEQYF. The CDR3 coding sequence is TGTGCCAGTAGTATCCTTGGCGCCAGGGGCTACGAGCAGTACTTC.

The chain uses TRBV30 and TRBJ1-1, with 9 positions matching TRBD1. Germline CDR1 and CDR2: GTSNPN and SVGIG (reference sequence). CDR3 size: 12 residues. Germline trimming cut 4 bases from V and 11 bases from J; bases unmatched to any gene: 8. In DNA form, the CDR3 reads TGTGCCTGGATAAGGGTCGGACAGGGGGCTTTCTTT. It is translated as CAWIRVGQGAFF. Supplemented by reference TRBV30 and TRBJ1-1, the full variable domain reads SQTIHQWPATLVQPVGSPLSLECTVEGTSNPNLYWYRQAAGRGLQLLFYSVGIGQISSEVPQNLSASRPQDRQFILSSKKLLLSDSGFYLCAWIRVGQGAFFGQGTRLTVV.

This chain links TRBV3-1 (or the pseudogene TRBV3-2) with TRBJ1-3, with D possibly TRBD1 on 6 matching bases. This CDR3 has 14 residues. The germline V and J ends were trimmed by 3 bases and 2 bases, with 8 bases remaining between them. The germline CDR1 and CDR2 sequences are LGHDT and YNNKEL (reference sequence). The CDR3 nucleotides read TGTGCCAGCAGCCAGCAGGGGACTGGAAACACCATATATTTT. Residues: CASSQQGTGNTIYF.

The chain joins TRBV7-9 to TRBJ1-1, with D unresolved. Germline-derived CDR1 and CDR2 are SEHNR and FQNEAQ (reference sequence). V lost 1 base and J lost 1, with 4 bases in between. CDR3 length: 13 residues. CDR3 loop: CASSLGRNTEAFF. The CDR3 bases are TGTGCCAGCAGCTTAGGCAGGAACACTGAAGCTTTCTTT. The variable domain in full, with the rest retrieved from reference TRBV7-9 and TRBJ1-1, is DTGVSQNPRHKITKRGQNVTFRCDPISEHNRLYWYRQTLGQGPEFLTYFQNEAQLEKSRLLSDRFSAERPKGSFSTLEIQRTEQGDSAMYLCASSLGRNTEAFFGQGTRLTVV.

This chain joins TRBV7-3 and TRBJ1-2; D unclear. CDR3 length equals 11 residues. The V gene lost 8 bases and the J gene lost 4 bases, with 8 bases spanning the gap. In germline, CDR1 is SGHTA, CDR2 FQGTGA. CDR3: CASGNGYGYTF. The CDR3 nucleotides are TGTGCCAGCGGCAATGGCTATGGCTACACCTTC.

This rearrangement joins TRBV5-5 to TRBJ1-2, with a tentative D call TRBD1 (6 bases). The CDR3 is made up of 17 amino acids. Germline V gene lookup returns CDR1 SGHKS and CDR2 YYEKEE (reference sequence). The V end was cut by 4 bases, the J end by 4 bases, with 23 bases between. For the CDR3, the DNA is TGTGCCAGCAGCCCCGAGGGGGTCGGGACTACCGGCTATGGCTACACCTTC. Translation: CASSPEGVGTTGYGYTF.

The CDR3: CASSQGEAGGYEQYF. The CDR3 DNA reads TGTGCCAGCAGCCAAGGGGAAGCGGGGGGCTACGAGCAGTACTTC. The chain recombines TRBV4-2 with TRBJ2-7, with 9 positions matching TRBD2. The CDR3 is 15 residues long. Germline values: CDR1 LGHNA, CDR2 YNFKEQ. J was trimmed by 3 bases and V by 1 base; bases with no gene match: 4.

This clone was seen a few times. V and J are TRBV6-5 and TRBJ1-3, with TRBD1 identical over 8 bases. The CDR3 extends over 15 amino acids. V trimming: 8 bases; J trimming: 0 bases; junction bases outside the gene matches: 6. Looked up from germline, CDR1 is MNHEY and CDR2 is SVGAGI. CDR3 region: CASRRDRSSGNTIYF. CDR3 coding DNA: TGTGCCAGCCGAAGGGACAGGAGCTCTGGAAACACCATATATTTT.

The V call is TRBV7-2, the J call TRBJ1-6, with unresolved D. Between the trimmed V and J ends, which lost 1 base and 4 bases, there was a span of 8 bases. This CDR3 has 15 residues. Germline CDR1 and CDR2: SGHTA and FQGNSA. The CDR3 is CASSLGVTYNSPLHF. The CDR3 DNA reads TGTGCCAGCAGCTTAGGGGTGACTTATAATTCACCCCTCCACTTT. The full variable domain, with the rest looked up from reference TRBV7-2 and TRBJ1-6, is GAGVSQSPSNKVTEKGKDVELRCDPISGHTALYWYRQSLGQGLEFLIYFQGNSAPDKSGLPSDRFSAERTGGSVSTLTIQRTQQEDSAVYLCASSLGVTYNSPLHFGNGTRLTVT.

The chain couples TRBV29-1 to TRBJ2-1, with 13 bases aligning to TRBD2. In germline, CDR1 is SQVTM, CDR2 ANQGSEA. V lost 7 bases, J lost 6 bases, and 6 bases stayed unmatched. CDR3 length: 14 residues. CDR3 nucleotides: TGCAGCGGTCGGACTAGCGGGGGATTCAATGAGCAGTTCTTC. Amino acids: CSGRTSGGFNEQFF.

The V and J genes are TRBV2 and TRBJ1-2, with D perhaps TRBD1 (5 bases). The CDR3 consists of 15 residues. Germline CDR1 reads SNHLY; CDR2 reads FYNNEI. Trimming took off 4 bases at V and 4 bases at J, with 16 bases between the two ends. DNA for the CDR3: TGTGCCAGCAGTGCGGACAATTTAAATAGCTATGGCTACACCTTC. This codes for CASSADNLNSYGYTF.

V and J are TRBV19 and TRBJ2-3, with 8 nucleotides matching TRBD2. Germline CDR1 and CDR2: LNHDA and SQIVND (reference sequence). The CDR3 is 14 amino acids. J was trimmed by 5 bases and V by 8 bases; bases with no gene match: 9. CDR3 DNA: TGTGCCAGTCGATCCGGGGGGGCTAAAGATACGCAGTATTTT. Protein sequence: CASRSGGAKDTQYF. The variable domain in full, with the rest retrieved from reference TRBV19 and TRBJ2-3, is DGGITQSPKYLFRKEGQNVTLSCEQNLNHDAMYWYRQDPGQGLRLIYYSQIVNDFQKGDIAEGYSVSREKKESFPLTVTSAQKNPTAFYLCASRSGGAKDTQYFGPGTRLTVL.

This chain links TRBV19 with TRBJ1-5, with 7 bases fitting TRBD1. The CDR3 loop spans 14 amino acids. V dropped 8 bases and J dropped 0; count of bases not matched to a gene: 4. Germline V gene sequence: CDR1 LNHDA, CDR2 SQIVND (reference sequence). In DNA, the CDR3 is TGTGCCAGTGGGGGGACAGCTAGCAATCAGCCCCAGCATTTT. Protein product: CASGGTASNQPQHF.

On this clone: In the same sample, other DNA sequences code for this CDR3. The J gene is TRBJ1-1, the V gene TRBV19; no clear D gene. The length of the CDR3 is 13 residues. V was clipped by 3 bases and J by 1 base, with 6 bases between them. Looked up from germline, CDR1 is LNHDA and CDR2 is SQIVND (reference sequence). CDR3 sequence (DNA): TGTGCCAGTAGTATCCGAGAGAACACTGAAGCTTTCTTT. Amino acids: CASSIRENTEAFF.

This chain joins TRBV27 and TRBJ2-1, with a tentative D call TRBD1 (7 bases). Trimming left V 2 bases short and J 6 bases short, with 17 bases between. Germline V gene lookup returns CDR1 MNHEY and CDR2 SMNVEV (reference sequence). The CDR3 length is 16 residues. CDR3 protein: CASSLNGQGGFNEQFF. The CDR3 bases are TGTGCCAGCAGTTTAAATGGGCAGGGGGGCTTCAATGAGCAGTTCTTC.

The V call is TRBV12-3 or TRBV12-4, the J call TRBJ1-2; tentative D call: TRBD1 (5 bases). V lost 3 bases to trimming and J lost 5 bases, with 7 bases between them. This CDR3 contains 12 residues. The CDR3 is CASSFRGYGYTF. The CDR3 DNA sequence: TGTGCCAGCAGTTTCCGGGGGTATGGCTACACCTTC.

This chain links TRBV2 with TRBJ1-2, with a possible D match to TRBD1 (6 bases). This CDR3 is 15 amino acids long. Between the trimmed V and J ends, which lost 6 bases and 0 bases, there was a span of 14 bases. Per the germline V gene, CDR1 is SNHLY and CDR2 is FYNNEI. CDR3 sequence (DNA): TGTGCCAGCAGCAGAGACAGGACCCCTAACTATGGCTACACCTTC. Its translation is CASSRDRTPNYGYTF.

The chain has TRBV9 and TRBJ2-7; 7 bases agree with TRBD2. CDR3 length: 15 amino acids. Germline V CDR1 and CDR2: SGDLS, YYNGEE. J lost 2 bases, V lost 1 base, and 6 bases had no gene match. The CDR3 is CASSVRSGGAYEQYF. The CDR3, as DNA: TGTGCCAGCAGCGTACGAAGTGGGGGGGCCTACGAGCAGTACTTC.

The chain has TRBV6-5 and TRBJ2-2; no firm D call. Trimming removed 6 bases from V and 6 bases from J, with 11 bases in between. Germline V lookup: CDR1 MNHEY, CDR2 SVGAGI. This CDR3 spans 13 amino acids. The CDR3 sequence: CASRQQAPGELFF. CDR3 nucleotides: TGTGCCAGCAGGCAGCAGGCCCCCGGGGAGCTGTTTTTT.

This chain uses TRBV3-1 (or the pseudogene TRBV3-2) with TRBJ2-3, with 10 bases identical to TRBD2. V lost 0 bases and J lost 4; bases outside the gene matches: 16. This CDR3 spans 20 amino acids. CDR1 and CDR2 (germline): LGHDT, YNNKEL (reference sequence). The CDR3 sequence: CASSQEGPYQRGGVADTQYF. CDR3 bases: TGTGCCAGCAGCCAAGAAGGGCCCTACCAGCGGGGGGGTGTTGCAGATACGCAGTATTTT.

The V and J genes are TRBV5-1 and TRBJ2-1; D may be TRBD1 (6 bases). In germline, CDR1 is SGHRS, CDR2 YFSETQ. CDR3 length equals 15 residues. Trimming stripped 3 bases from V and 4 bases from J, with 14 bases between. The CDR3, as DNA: TGCGCCAGCAGCTCGACAGGAACGGGGTACAATGAGCAGTTCTTC. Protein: CASSSTGTGYNEQFF.

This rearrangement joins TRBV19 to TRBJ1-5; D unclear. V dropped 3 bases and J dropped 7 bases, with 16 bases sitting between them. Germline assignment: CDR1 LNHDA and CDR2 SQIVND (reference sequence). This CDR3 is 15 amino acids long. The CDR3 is CASSMRETTGQPQHF. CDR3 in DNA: TGTGCCAGTAGTATGAGGGAAACTACGGGCCAGCCCCAGCATTTT.

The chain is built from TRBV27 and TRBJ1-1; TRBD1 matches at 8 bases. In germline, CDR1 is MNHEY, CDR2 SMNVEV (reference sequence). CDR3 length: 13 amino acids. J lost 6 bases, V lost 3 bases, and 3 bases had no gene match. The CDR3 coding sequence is TGTGCCAGCAGTTTCGACAGGGGTGCTGAAGCTTTCTTT. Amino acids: CASSFDRGAEAFF.

The CDR3 sequence is CASSGTSGGGHLWTDTQYF. CDR3 in DNA: TGTGCCAGCAGCGGAACTAGCGGGGGAGGACATCTTTGGACAGATACGCAGTATTTT. This chain connects TRBV9 to TRBJ2-3; TRBD2 agrees at 11 bases. Germline CDR1 is SGDLS and CDR2 is YYNGEE. The CDR3 spans 19 residues. J lost 3 bases, V lost 3 bases, and 15 bases had no gene match.

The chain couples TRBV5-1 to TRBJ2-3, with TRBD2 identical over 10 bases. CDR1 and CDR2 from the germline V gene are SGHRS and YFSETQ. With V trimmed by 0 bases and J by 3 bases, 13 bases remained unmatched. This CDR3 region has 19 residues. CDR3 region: CASSLGWVTSGFATDTQYF. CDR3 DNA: TGCGCCAGCAGCTTGGGTTGGGTGACTAGCGGGTTTGCAACAGATACGCAGTATTTT.

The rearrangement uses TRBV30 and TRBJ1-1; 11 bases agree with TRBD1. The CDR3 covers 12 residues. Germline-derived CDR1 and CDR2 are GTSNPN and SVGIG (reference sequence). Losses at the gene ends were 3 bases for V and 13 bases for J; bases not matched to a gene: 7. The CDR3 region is CAWRPAGTGGFF. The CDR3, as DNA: TGTGCCTGGAGACCCGCCGGGACAGGGGGTTTCTTT.